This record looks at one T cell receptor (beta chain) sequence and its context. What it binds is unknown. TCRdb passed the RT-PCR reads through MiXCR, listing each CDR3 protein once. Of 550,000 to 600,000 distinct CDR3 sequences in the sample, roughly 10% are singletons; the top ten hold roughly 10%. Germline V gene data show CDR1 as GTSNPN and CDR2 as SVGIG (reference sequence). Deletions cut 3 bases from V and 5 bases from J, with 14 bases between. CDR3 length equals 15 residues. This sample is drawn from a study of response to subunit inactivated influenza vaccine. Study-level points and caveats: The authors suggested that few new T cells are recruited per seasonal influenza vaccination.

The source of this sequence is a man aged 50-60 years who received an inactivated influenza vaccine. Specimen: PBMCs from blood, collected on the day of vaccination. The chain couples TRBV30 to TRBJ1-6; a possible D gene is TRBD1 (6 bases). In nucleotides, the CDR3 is TGTGCCTGGAGCATCTTGGGGGGGCATAATTCACCCCTCCACTTT. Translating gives CAWSILGGHNSPLHF. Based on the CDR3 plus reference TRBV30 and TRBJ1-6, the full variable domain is SQTIHQWPATLVQPVGSPLSLECTVEGTSNPNLYWYRQAAGRGLQLLFYSVGIGQISSEVPQNLSASRPQDRQFILSSKKLLLSDSGFYLCAWSILGGHNSPLHFGNGTRLTVT.